This TCR beta chain was captured by sequencing in a study of regulatory T cells in long-lasting Graves disease. Many counts were recorded for this clonotype. Its antigen is unknown. Time point in this sample: persistent/refractory GD, antithyroid drugs over 5 years with positive TRAb. Isolated PBMC RNA provided the starting material for the TCR library. Each patient gave around 9.7 milliliters of EDTA-anticoagulated peripheral blood. Whole-study findings and limits: TRBV28 was favored in persistent disease, as were TRBJ1-2 and TRBJ2-5. Newly diagnosed Graves' patients exceeded persistent ones in TCR diversity. More public clonotypes were shared by persistent patients (under 3,000) than by new patients (roughly 930).

HTBI primers from iRepertoire and Arm-PCR of CDR3 regions yielded the TCR beta libraries. Via MiXCR, TCRdb re-called the multiplex PCR reads, giving one row per CDR3 protein. Among a few hundred thousand distinct CDR3 sequences, roughly a fifth were seen once, and the ten largest hold approximately 6.4%. V lost 1 base to trimming and J lost 4 bases, with 16 bases between them. This CDR3 region has 16 residues. From germline, CDR1 is LGHNT and CDR2 FRNRAP. This TCR came from a female donor with Graves disease. V is TRBV12-5 and J is TRBJ1-1; D possibly corresponds to TRBD1 (5 bases). The sample was peripheral blood mononuclear cells (PBMCs), taken when the disease was refractory, from a patient treated with antithyroid drugs. The CDR3 sequence: CASGLGGGGRTTEAFF. The CDR3 DNA sequence: TGTGCTAGTGGTTTGGGCGGTGGGGGACGGACCACTGAAGCTTTCTTT.